The clone carrying this TCR beta chain was observed a handful of times. This CDR3 region has 14 residues. Trimming removed 3 bases from V and 8 bases from J; junction bases left unmatched: 4. CDR1 is LNHDA, CDR2 SQIVND, per germline (reference sequence). The sample comes from a study of T cells after yellow fever vaccination. Study summary: Fractions with few cells were prepared using SMART-Seq v4 Ultra Low Input.

One entry per CDR3 protein, called by TCRdb with MiXCR from the 5' RACE reads. The sample lists 400,000 to 650,000 distinct CDR3 sequences, 20% to 25% occurring once. The receptor was isolated from a man aged 18 to 30 who received the YFV17D yellow fever vaccine. Sequencing used PBMCs, obtained about 21 days after the first yellow fever vaccination. The V call is TRBV19, the J call TRBJ1-6, with 7 bases aligning to TRBD1. The CDR3 DNA sequence: TGTGCCAGTAGTATGGGGGACAGCCATTCACCCCTCCACTTT. It translates to CASSMGDSHSPLHF. Full variable domain (rest looked up from reference TRBV19 and TRBJ1-6): DGGITQSPKYLFRKEGQNVTLSCEQNLNHDAMYWYRQDPGQGLRLIYYSQIVNDFQKGDIAEGYSVSREKKESFPLTVTSAQKNPTAFYLCASSMGDSHSPLHFGNGTRLTVT.